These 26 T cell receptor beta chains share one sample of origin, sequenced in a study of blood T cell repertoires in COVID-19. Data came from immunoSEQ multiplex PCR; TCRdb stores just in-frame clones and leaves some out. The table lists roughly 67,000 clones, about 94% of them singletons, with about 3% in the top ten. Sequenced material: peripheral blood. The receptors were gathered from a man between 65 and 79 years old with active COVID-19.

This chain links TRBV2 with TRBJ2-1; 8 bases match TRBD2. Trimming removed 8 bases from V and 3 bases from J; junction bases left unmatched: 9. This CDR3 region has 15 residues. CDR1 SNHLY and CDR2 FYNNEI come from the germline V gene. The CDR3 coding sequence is TGTGCCAGCCGGGAGCAGCGGGGGCACTACAATGAGCAGTTCTTC. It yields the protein CASREQRGHYNEQFF.

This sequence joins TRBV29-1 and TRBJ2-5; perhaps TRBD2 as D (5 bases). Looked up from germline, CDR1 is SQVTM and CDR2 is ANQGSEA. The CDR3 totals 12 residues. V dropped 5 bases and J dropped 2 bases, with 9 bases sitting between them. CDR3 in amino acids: CSVLEGQETQYF. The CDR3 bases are TGCAGCGTTTTAGAGGGACAAGAGACCCAGTACTTC.

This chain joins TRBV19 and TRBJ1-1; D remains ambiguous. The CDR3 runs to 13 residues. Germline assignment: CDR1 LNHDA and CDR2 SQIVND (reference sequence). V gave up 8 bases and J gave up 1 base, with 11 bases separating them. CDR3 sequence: CASHITANTEAFF. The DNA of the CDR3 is TGTGCCAGTCACATCACAGCGAACACTGAAGCTTTCTTT. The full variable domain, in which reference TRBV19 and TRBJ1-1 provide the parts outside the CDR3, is DGGITQSPKYLFRKEGQNVTLSCEQNLNHDAMYWYRQDPGQGLRLIYYSQIVNDFQKGDIAEGYSVSREKKESFPLTVTSAQKNPTAFYLCASHITANTEAFFGQGTRLTVV.

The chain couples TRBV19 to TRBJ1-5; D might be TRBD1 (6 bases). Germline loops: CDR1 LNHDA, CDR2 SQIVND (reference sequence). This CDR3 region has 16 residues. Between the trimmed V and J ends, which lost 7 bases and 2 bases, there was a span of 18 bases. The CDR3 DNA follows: TGTGCCAGTACAGGGCAGGGGCAGGTAGGCAATCAGCCCCAGCATTTT. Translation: CASTGQGQVGNQPQHF.

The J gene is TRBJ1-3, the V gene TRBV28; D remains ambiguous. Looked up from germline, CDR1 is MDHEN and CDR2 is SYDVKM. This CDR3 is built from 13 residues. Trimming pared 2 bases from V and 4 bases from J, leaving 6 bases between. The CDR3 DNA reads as TGTGCCAGCAGTTTAACTCGGGGAAACACCATATATTTT. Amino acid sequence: CASSLTRGNTIYF.

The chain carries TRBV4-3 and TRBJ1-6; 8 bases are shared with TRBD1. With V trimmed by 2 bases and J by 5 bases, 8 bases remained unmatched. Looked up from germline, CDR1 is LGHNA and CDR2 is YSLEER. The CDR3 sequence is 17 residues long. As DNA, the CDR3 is TGCGCCAGCAGCCAACGGGCGGGACAGGAGAATAATTCACCCCTCCACTTT. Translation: CASSQRAGQENNSPLHF.

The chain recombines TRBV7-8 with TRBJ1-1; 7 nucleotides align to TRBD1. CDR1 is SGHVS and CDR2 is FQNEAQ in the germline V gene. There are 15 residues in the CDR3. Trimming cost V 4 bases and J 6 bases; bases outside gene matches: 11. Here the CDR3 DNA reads TGTGCCAGCAGCTCCGAGACAGGGCTGAGGCCTGAAGCTTTCTTT. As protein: CASSSETGLRPEAFF.

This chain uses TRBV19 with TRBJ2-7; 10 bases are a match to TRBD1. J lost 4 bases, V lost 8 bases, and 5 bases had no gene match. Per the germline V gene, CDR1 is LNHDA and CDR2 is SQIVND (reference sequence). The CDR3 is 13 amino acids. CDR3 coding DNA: TGTGCCAGTTCGACGGGACAGGGGTACGAGCAGTACTTC. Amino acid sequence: CASSTGQGYEQYF.

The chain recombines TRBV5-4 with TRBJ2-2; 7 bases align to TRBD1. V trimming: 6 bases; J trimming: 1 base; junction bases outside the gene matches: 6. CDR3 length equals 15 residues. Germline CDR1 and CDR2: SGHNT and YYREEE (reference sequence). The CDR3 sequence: CASTSGQMNTGELFF. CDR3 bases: TGTGCCAGCACCTCGGGACAGATGAACACCGGGGAGCTGTTTTTT.

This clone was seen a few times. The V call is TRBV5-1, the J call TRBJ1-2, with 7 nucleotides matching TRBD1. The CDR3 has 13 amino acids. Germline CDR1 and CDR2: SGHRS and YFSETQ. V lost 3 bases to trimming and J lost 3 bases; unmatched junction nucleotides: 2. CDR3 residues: CASSSGQDYGYTF. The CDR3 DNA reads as TGCGCCAGCAGCTCCGGACAGGACTATGGCTACACCTTC. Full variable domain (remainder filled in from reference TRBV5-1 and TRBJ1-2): KAGVTQTPRYLIKTRGQQVTLSCSPISGHRSVSWYQQTPGQGLQFLFEYFSETQRNKGNFPGRFSGRQFSNSRSEMNVSTLELGDSALYLCASSSGQDYGYTFGSGTRLTVV.

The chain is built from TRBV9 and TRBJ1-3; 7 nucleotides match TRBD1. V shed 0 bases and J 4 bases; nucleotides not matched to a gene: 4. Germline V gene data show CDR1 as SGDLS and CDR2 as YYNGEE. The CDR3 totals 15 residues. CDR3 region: CASSVAGGKGNTIYF. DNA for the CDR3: TGTGCCAGCAGCGTAGCAGGGGGGAAAGGAAACACCATATATTTT.

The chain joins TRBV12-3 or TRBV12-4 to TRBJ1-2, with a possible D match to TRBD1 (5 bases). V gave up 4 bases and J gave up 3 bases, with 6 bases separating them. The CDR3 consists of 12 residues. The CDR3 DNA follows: TGTGCCAGCAGTTCAGGGTACTATGGCTACACCTTC. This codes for CASSSGYYGYTF.

This CDR3 reads CASSRAGGEETQYF. CDR3 bases: TGTGCCAGCAGCCGAGCGGGGGGTGAAGAGACCCAGTACTTC. The rearrangement joins TRBV4-2 to TRBJ2-5, with TRBD2 matching over 9 bases. The V segment lost 4 bases and the J segment 3 bases; nucleotides outside the gene matches: 3. The germline CDR1 and CDR2 sequences are LGHNA and YNFKEQ. The length of the CDR3 is 14 residues.

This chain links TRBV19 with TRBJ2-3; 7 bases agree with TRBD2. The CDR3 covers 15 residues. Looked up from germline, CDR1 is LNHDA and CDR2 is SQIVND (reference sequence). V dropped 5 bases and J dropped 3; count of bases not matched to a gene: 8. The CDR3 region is CASSGRGKDTDTQYF. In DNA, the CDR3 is TGTGCCAGTAGTGGGCGGGGGAAAGATACAGATACGCAGTATTTT.

The CDR3 loop reads CASSVGEGVAETQYF. The CDR3 coding sequence is TGTGCCAGCAGCGTAGGGGAAGGGGTAGCAGAGACCCAGTACTTC. This chain links TRBV9 with TRBJ2-5; TRBD1 might be the D (5 bases). The CDR3 is 15 residues long. Trimming stripped 0 bases from V and 4 bases from J, with 13 bases between. CDR1 and CDR2 (germline): SGDLS, YYNGEE.

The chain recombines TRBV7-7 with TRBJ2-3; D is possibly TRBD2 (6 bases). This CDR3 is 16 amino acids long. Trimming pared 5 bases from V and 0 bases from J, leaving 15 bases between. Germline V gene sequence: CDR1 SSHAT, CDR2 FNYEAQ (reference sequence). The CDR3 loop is CASSPRAGFSTDTQYF. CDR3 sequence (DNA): TGTGCCAGCAGCCCCCGAGCGGGCTTCAGCACAGATACGCAGTATTTT.

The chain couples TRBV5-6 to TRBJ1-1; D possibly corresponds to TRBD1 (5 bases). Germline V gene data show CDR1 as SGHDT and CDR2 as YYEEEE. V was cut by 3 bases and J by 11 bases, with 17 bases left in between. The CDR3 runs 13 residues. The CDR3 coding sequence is TGTGCCAGCAGCTGGGACTCCTCTGGAGGGGCTTTCTTT. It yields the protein CASSWDSSGGAFF.

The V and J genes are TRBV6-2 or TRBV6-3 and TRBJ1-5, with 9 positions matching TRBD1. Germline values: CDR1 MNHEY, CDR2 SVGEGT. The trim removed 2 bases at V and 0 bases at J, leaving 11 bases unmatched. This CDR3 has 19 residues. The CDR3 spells CASSYGIPGQGYSNQPQHF. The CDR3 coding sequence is TGTGCCAGCAGTTACGGAATCCCGGGACAGGGATATAGCAATCAGCCCCAGCATTTT.

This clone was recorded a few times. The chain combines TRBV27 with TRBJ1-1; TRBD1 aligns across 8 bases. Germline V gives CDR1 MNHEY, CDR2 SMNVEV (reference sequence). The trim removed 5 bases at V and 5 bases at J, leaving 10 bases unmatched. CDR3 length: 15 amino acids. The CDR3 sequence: CASSPTRQGRTEAFF. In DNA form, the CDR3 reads TGTGCCAGCAGTCCAACCCGACAGGGGCGGACTGAAGCTTTCTTT.

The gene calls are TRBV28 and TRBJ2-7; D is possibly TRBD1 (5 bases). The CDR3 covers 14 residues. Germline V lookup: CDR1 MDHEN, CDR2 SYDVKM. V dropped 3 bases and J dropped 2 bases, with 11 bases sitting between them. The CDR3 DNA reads TGTGCCAGCAGTTTTTATGACAGACCCTACGAGCAGTACGTC. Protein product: CASSFYDRPYEQYV.

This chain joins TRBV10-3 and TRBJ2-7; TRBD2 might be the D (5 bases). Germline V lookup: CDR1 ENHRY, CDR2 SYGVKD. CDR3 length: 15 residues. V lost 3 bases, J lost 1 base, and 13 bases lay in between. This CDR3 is CAISDERSGSYEQYV. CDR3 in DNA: TGTGCCATCAGTGATGAGAGGAGCGGATCCTACGAGCAGTACGTC.

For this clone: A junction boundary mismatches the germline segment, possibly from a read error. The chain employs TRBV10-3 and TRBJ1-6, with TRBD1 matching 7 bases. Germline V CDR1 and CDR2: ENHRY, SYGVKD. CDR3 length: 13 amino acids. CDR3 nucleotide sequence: TGTGCCATCACTGAGGGGGCCGGTTCACCCCTCCACTTT. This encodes CAITEGAGSPLHF.

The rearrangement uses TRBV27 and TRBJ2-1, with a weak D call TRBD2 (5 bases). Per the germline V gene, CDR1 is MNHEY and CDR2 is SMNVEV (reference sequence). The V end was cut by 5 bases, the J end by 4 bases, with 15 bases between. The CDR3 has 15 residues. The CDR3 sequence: CASSIDPGGYNEQFF. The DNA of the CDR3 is TGTGCCAGCAGTATAGATCCTGGCGGGTACAATGAGCAGTTCTTC.

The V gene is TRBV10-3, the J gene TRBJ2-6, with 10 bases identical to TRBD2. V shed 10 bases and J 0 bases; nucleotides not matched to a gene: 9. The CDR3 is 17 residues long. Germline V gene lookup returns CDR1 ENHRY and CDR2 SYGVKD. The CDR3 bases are TGTGCCACCGCACGGTCTAGCGGGGGCTCTGGGGCCAACGTCCTGACTTTC. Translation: CATARSSGGSGANVLTF.

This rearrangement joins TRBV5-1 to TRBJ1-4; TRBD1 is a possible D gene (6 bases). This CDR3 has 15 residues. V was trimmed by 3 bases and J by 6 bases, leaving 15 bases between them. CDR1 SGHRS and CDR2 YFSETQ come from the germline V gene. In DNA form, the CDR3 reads TGCGCCAGCAGCTCAACAGGGAGTAGGGATGAAAAACTGTTTTTT. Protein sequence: CASSSTGSRDEKLFF. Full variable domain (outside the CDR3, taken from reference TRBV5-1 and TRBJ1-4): KAGVTQTPRYLIKTRGQQVTLSCSPISGHRSVSWYQQTPGQGLQFLFEYFSETQRNKGNFPGRFSGRQFSNSRSEMNVSTLELGDSALYLCASSSTGSRDEKLFFGSGTQLSVL.

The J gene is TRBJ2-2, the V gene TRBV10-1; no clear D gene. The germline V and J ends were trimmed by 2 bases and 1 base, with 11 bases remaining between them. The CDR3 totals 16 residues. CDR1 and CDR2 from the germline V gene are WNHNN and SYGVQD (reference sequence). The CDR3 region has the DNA TGCGCCAGCAGTGAGAGTGCAGGATTGAACACCGGGGAGCTGTTTTTT. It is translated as CASSESAGLNTGELFF.